This entry concerns a single T cell receptor (beta chain). Using immunoSEQ multiplex PCR, the repertoire was profiled, and TCRdb retains in-frame clones only, with some absent. Of tens of thousands of clones in the sample, under 90% were seen once. The sample originates from a study of OX40 agonist ivuxolimab in advanced cancers. In the study overall: Recorded diagnoses for dose-escalation patients were hepatocellular carcinoma, melanoma, renal cell or head and neck cancer.

Germline V gene lookup returns CDR1 DFQATT and CDR2 SNEGSKA (reference sequence). This CDR3 region has 11 residues. V gene TRBV20-1 combines with J gene TRBJ2-3, with D maybe TRBD1 (6 bases). The source is an adult with an advanced solid tumor such as melanoma, head and neck, liver or kidney cancer. Sequencing was performed on CD4+ or CD8+ T cells sorted from blood, taken in a trial of the OX40 agonist ivuxolimab. CDR3 sequence: CIQGKADTQYF. The DNA of the CDR3 is TGCATCCAGGGGAAGGCAGATACGCAGTATTTT.